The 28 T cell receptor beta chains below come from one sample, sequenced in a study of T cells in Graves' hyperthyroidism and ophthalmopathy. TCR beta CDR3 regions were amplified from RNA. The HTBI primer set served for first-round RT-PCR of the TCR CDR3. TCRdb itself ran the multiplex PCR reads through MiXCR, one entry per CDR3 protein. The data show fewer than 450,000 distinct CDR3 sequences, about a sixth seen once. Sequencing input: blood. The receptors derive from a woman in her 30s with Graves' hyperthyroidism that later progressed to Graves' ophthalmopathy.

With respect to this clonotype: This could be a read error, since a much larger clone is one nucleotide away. This chain's CDR3 is CASSSDSQYYNEQLF. CDR3 in DNA: TGTGCCAGCAGTTCCGACAGCCAATACTACAATGAGCAGCTCTTC. The chain combines TRBV12-3 or TRBV12-4 with TRBJ2-1; the D gene is possibly TRBD1 (5 bases). The CDR3 is 15 amino acids.

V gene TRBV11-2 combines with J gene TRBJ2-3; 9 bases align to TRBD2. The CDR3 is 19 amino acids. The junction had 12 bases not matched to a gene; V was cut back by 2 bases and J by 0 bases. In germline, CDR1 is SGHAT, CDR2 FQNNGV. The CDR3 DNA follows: TGTGCCAGCAGCTTAAAGGGGCTAGCGGGACGTGCTAGCACAGATACGCAGTATTTT. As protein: CASSLKGLAGRASTDTQYF.

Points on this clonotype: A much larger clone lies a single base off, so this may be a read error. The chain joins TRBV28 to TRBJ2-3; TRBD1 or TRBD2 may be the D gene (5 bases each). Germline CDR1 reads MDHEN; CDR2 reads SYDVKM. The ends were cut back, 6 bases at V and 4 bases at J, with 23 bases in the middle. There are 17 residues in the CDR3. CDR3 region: CASSLALPGLGPDTQYF. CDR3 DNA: TGTGCCAGCAGCTTGGCACTCCCGGGATTGGGACCAGATACGCAGTATTTT.

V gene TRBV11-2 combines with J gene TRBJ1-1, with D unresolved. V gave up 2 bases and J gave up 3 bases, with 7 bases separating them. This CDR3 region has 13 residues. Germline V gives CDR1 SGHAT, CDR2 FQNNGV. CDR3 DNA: TGTGCCAGCAGCTTATTTTGGGACACTGAAGCTTTCTTT. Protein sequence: CASSLFWDTEAFF.

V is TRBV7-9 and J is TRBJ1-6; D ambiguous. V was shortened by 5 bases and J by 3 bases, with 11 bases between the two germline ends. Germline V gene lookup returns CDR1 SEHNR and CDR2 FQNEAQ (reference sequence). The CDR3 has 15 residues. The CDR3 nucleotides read TGTGCCAGCAGCCTCCCGGACGTCTATAATTCACCCCTCCACTTT. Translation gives CASSLPDVYNSPLHF.

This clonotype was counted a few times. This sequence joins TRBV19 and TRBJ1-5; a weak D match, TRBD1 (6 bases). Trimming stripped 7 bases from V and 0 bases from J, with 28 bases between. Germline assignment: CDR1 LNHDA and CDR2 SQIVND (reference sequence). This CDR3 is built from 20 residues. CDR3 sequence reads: CASTAWRDTTLLYSNQPQHF. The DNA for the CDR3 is TGTGCCAGTACCGCGTGGCGGGACACAACTTTACTTTATAGCAATCAGCCCCAGCATTTT.

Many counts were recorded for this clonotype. This chain's CDR3 is CASTTGGAYEQYF. In DNA form, the CDR3 reads TGTGCCAGCACGACAGGGGGCGCCTACGAGCAGTACTTC. The chain couples TRBV28 to TRBJ2-7; TRBD1 matches at 10 bases. Per germline, CDR1 MDHEN and CDR2 SYDVKM. V lost 7 bases and J lost 2; bases outside the gene matches: 2. This CDR3 is 13 amino acids long.

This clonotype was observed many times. As DNA, the CDR3 is TGTGCCAGCAGTTCTTTTCCCCGGGGGTTCTATGGCTACACCTTC. It encodes CASSSFPRGFYGYTF. This chain joins TRBV28 and TRBJ1-2; tentatively, D is TRBD1 (5 bases). The CDR3 spans 15 residues. Germline CDR1 MDHEN, CDR2 SYDVKM. Deletions cut 4 bases from V and 4 bases from J, with 16 bases between.

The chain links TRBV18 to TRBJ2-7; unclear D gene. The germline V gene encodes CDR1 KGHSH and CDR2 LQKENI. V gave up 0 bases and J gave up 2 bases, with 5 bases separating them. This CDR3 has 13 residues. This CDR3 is CASSPPYPYEQYF. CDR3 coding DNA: TGTGCCAGCTCACCACCGTACCCCTACGAGCAGTACTTC. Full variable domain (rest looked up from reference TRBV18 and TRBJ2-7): NAGVMQNPRHLVRRRGQEARLRCSPMKGHSHVYWYRQLPEEGLKFMVYLQKENIIDESGMPKERFSAEFPKEGPSILRIQQVVRGDSAAYFCASSPPYPYEQYFGPGTRLTVT.

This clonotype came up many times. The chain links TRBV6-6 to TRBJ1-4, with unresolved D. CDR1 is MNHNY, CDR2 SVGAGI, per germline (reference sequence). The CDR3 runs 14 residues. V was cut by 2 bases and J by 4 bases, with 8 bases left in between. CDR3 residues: CASSYGSLNEKLFF. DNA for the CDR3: TGTGCCAGCAGTTACGGCAGTCTTAATGAAAAACTGTTTTTT.

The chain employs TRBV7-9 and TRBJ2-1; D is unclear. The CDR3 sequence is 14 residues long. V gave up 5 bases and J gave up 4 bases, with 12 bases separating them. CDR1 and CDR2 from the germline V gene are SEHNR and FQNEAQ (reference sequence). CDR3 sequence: CASSLLWNYNEQFF. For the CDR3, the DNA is TGTGCCAGCAGCCTCTTGTGGAATTACAATGAGCAGTTCTTC.

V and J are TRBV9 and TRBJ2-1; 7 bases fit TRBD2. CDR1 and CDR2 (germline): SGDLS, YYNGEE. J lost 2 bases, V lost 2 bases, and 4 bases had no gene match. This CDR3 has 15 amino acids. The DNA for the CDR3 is TGTGCCAGCAGCGTGGCGGGAGCGGCCTACAATGAGCAGTTCTTC. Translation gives CASSVAGAAYNEQFF.

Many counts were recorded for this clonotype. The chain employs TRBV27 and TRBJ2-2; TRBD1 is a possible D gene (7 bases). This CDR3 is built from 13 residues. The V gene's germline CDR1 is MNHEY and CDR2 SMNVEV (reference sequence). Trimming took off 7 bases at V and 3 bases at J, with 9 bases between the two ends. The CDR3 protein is CASTRGDTGELFF. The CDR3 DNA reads TGTGCCAGCACCAGGGGGGACACCGGGGAGCTGTTTTTT.

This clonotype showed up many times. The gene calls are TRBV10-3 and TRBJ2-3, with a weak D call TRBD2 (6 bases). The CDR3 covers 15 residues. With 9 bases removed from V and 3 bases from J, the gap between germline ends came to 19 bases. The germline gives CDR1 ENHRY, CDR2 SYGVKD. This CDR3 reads CAITRVAELTDTQYF. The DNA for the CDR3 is TGTGCCATTACCCGGGTAGCGGAGTTAACAGATACGCAGTATTTT.

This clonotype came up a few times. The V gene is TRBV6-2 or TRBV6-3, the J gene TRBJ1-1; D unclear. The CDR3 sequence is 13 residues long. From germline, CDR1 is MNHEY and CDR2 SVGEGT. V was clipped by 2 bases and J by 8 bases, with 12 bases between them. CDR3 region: CASSYRGRGEAFF. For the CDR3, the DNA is TGTGCCAGCAGTTACCGCGGCAGAGGGGAAGCTTTCTTT.

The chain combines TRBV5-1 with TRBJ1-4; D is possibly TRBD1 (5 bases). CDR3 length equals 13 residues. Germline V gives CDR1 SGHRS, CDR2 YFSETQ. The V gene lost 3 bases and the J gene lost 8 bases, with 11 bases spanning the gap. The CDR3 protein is CASSWGTREKLFF. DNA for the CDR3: TGCGCCAGCAGCTGGGGGACGCGAGAAAAACTGTTTTTT.

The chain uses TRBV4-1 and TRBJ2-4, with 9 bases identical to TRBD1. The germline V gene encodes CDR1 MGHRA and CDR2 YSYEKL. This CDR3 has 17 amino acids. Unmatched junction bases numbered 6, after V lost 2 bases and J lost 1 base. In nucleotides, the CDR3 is TGCGCCAGCAGCCAACTGAACAGGGGGCCGGCCAAAAACATTCAGTACTTC. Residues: CASSQLNRGPAKNIQYF.

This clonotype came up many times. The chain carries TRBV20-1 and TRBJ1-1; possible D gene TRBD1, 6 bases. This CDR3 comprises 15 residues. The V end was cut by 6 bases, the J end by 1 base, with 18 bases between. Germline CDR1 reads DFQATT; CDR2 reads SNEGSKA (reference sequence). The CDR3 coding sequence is TGCAGTGCCCACAAATCCGCGACAGGGAACACTGAAGCTTTCTTT. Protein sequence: CSAHKSATGNTEAFF.

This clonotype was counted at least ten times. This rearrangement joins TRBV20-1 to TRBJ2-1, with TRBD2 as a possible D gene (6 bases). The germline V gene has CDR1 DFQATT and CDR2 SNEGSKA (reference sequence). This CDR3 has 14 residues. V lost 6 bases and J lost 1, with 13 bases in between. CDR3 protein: CSAWRVTSYNEQFF. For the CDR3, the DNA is TGCAGTGCCTGGAGGGTGACTTCCTACAATGAGCAGTTCTTC.

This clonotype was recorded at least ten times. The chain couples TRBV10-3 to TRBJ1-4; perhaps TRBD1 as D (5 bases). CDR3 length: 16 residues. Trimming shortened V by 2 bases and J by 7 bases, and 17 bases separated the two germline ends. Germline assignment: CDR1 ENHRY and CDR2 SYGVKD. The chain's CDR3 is CAISENEGRVFEKLFF. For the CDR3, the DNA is TGTGCCATCAGTGAGAATGAGGGGCGAGTGTTTGAAAAACTGTTTTTT.

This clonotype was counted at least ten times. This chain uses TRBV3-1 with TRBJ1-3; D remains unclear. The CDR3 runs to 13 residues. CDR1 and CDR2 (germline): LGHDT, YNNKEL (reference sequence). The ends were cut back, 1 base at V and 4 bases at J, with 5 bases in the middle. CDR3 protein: CASSQVGGNTIYF. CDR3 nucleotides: TGTGCCAGCAGCCAAGTTGGGGGAAACACCATATATTTT.

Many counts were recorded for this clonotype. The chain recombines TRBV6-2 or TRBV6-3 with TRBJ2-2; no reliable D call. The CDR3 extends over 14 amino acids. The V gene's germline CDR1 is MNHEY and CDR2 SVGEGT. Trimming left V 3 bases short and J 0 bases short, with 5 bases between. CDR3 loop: CASSYDTNTGELFF. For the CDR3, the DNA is TGTGCCAGCAGTTATGACACGAACACCGGGGAGCTGTTTTTT.

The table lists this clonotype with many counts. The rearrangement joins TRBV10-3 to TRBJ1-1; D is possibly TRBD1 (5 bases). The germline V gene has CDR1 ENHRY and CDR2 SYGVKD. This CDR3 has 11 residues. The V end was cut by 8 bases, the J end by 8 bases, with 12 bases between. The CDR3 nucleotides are TGTGCCATCTCCGGGGGTTCCGAAGCTTTCTTT. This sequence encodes CAISGGSEAFF.

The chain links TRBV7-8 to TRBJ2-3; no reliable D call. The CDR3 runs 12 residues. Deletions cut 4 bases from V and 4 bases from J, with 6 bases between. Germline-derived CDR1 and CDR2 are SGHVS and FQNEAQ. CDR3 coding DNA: TGTGCCAGCAGCTGGAGTTCAGATACGCAGTATTTT. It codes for CASSWSSDTQYF.

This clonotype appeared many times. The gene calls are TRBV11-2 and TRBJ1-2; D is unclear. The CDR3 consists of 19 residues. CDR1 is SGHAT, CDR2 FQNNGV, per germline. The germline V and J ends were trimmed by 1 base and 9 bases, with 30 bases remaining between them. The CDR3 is CASSLALGRTSDKRMRYTF. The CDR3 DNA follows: TGTGCCAGCAGCTTAGCCTTGGGCCGTACATCGGATAAGAGGATGCGCTACACCTTC.

CDR3 in DNA: TGTGCCAGCAGCGTCACTAGCGGGGGGGCAGATACGCAGTATTTT. This sequence encodes CASSVTSGGADTQYF. The chain joins TRBV7-8 to TRBJ2-3; 13 bases line up with TRBD2. J gave up 4 bases and V 5 bases, and 3 bases lay outside the gene matches. The V gene's germline CDR1 is SGHVS and CDR2 FQNEAQ. This CDR3 contains 15 residues. The whole variable domain, filled in from reference TRBV7-8 and TRBJ2-3, reads GAGVSQSPRYKVAKRGQDVALRCDPISGHVSLFWYQQALGQGPEFLTYFQNEAQLDKSGLPSDRFFAERPEGSVSTLKIQRTQQEDSAVYLCASSVTSGGADTQYFGPGTRLTVL.

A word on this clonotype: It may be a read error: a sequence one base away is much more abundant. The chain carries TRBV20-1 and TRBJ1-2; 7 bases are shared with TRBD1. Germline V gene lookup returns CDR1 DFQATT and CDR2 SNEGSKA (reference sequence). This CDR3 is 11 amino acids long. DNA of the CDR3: TGCAATGCTGGTGACAGGGATGGCTACACCTTC. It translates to CNAGDRDGYTF.

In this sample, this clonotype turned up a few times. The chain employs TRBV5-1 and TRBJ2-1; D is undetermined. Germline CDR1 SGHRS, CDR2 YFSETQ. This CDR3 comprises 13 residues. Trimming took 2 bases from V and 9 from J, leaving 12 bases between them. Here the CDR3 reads CASSLSSEVEQFF. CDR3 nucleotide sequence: TGCGCCAGCAGCTTATCAAGCGAGGTTGAGCAGTTCTTC. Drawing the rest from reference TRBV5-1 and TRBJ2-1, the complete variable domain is KAGVTQTPRYLIKTRGQQVTLSCSPISGHRSVSWYQQTPGQGLQFLFEYFSETQRNKGNFPGRFSGRQFSNSRSEMNVSTLELGDSALYLCASSLSSEVEQFFGPGTRLTVL.